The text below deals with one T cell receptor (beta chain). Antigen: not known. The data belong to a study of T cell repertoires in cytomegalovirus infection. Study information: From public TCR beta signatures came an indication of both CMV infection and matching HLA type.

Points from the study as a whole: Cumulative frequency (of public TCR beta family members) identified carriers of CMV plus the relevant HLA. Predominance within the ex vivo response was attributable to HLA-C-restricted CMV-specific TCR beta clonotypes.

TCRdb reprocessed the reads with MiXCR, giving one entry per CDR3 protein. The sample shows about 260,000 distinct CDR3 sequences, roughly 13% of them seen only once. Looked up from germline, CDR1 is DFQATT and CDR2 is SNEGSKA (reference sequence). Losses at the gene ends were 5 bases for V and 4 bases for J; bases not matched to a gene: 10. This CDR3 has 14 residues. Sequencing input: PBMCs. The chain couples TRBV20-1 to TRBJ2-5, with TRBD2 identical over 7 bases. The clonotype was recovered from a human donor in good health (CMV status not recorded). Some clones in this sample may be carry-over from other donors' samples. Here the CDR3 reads CSARWEGRRETQYF. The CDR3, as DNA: TGCAGTGCTCGGTGGGAGGGCCGGCGAGAGACCCAGTACTTC.